Reported below is one TCR beta chain. Its target is unknown. The V gene lost 3 bases and the J gene lost 5 bases, with 11 bases spanning the gap. Germline V lookup: CDR1 DFQATT, CDR2 SNEGSKA (reference sequence). The CDR3 spans 13 residues. These data originate in a study of vaccination and CD4 T cells after COVID-19. Study-wide results and limits: Detection of a median roughly 83% of reactive clones in convalescent patients was confined to the period after vaccination. Data came from relatively few convalescent patients and lacked early post-infection timepoints.

An Oncomine TCR Beta short-read assay was used to sequence the DNA from cultured CD4+ T cells. In TCRdb, the PCR reads were re-called with MiXCR into one record per CDR3 protein. The sample records fewer than 20,000 distinct CDR3 sequences, 50% to 55% being singletons. Stated treatment: approximately 11-day PBMC culture with coronavirus spike peptide pools or control peptides (ViraFEST assay). The clonotype was recovered from a human donor who had recovered from COVID-19. The rearrangement uses TRBV20-1 and TRBJ1-5; no definite D call. The sequencing sample was made of CD4+ T cells from blood, cultured in vitro. The CDR3 loop reads CSASSRLDQPQHF. DNA of the CDR3: TGCAGTGCTAGTTCTCGGCTCGATCAGCCCCAGCATTTT.